These T cell receptor beta chains were read from a single sample in a study of blood T cell repertoires in COVID-19. Libraries were prepared by immunoSEQ multiplex PCR; TCRdb keeps only in-frame clonotypes and omits some of them. The sample has a few hundred thousand clones, 80% to 85% seen once. Material: peripheral blood. The receptors shown here come from a woman aged 40 to 50 who had recovered from COVID-19. Both conserved end residues are part of each CDR3. The D gene is left open where the match is weak. Clone size is not always given. Where it is, it says once, few, many or a class for expanded clones.

v_call	j_call	clone_size	d_call	cdr3_nt	cdr3_aa
TRBV25-1	TRBJ1-2	-	TRBD1	TGTGCCAGCAGTTCCCGGACAGGGGGCGGTGATGGCTACACCTTC	CASSSRTGGGDGYTF
TRBV5-4	TRBJ1-6	few	TRBD1	TGTGCCAGCAGCTGGGACAGGGGAAATTCACCCCTCCACTTT	CASSWDRGNSPLHF
TRBV28	TRBJ2-3	-	TRBD2	TGTGCCAGCAGTCGGACTAGCGGGGAAATCACGGATACGCAGTATTTT	CASSRTSGEITDTQYF
TRBV3-1/TRBV3-2	TRBJ2-2	-	-	TGTGCCAGCAGCCAAGATTTCCGTGCCGGGGAGCTGTTTTTT	CASSQDFRAGELFF
TRBV30	TRBJ1-2	-	-	TGTGCCTGGAGTGCGGGTTATGGCTACACCTTC	CAWSAGYGYTF
TRBV24-1	TRBJ2-1	few	-	TGTGCCACCAGTGATATGGCCGCCGGCGGGCAGTTCTTC	CATSDMAAGGQFF
TRBV27	TRBJ2-1	-	-	TGTGCCAGCAGTTCAACCCCCGTTACACCTCAATACAATGAGCAGTTCTTC	CASSSTPVTPQYNEQFF
TRBV28	TRBJ2-1	-	-	TGTGCCAGCAGTTTATCAGGGTACAATGAGCAGTTCTTC	CASSLSGYNEQFF
TRBV20-1	TRBJ2-1	-	-	TGCAGTGCTAGTAAATCAGGGATGAATGAGCAGTTCTTC	CSASKSGMNEQFF
TRBV9	TRBJ1-1	-	TRBD1	TGTGCCAGCAGCGAATCAGGGGGGATGAACACTGAAGCTTTCTTT	CASSESGGMNTEAFF
TRBV7-9	TRBJ1-1	-	-	TGTGCCAGCAGTCAAAGGACACCGATGGGCACTGAAGCTTTCTTT	CASSQRTPMGTEAFF
TRBV19	TRBJ1-5	-	-	TGTGCCAGTAGTATTGTATCGGGGGGCTTAGATCAGCCCCAGCATTTT	CASSIVSGGLDQPQHF
TRBV11-3	TRBJ1-6	-	-	TGTGCCAGCAGACGGGAGTTCAATTCACCCCTCCACTTT	CASRREFNSPLHF
TRBV29-1	TRBJ2-5	-	TRBD1	TGCAGCGTTGGGGGACAGGGGGCCAAGACCCAGTACTTC	CSVGGQGAKTQYF
TRBV6-1	TRBJ1-6	-	TRBD1	TGTGCCAGCAGTGACCCGGGACAGGGAGGTTCACCCCTCCACTTT	CASSDPGQGGSPLHF
TRBV5-1	TRBJ1-4	-	-	TGCGCCAGCAGCTTGTTGGTGGGGGCGGAGAATGAAAAACTGTTTTTT	CASSLLVGAENEKLFF
TRBV27	TRBJ2-7	once	TRBD1	TGTGCCAGCAGTTTAGCGACCGGACAGGGCCAGTACTTC	CASSLATGQGQYF
TRBV10-1	TRBJ1-5	-	-	TGCGCCAGCAGTGAGTCGGGGCGGCAGCCCCAGCATTTT	CASSESGRQPQHF
TRBV29-1	TRBJ2-2	-	TRBD2	TGCAGCGTCATCCCTACCGGGACTAGTGTCGGCGGGGAGCTGTTTTTT	CSVIPTGTSVGGELFF
TRBV5-1	TRBJ1-1	-	-	TGCGCCAGCAGCCTGGGCGGGGGGTTGAGGACTGAAGCTTTCTTT	CASSLGGGLRTEAFF
TRBV30	TRBJ1-1	-	-	TGTGCCTGGAGCACAGGTTTGAACACTGAAGCTTTCTTT	CAWSTGLNTEAFF
TRBV24-1	TRBJ2-5	-	-	TGTGCCACCAGTGGTCCACAAGAGACCCAGTACTTC	CATSGPQETQYF
TRBV5-4	TRBJ2-5	few	TRBD1	TGTGCCAGCAGCTTGCACCTAGACAGGGGAGAGACCCAGTACTTC	CASSLHLDRGETQYF
TRBV27	TRBJ1-4	-	-	TGTGCCAGCAGTCGAGCTGCCCTAAGTCCGACTAATGAAAAACTGTTTTTT	CASSRAALSPTNEKLFF
TRBV19	TRBJ1-2	-	-	TGTGCCACCCAGGAGGACCCGACTAACTATGGCTACACCTTC	CATQEDPTNYGYTF
TRBV5-1	TRBJ2-3	once	TRBD2	TGCGCCAGCAGCTTGGGACTAGCGGGGGGGCGTGCGAGAGATACGCAGTATTTT	CASSLGLAGGRARDTQYF
TRBV6-5	TRBJ1-1	-	-	TGTGCCAGCACCCGAACAGGGCCGGGCACTGAAGCTTTCTTT	CASTRTGPGTEAFF
TRBV30	TRBJ1-1	-	-	TGTGCCTGGAGTATATCCGGGACACCGAACACTGAAGCTTTCTTT	CAWSISGTPNTEAFF
TRBV11-2	TRBJ1-1	-	-	TGTGCCAGCAGCCCCAACGGGAGGACTGAAGCTTTCTTT	CASSPNGRTEAFF
TRBV7-2	TRBJ1-1	-	-	TGTGCCAGCAGCTTGCTTCAGGACACTGAAGCTTTCTTT	CASSLLQDTEAFF
TRBV30	TRBJ1-3	-	TRBD1	TGTGCCTGGACAGGGGGCAGTGGAAACACCATATATTTT	CAWTGGSGNTIYF
TRBV6-5	TRBJ2-5	-	TRBD2	TGTGCCAGCAGGAGGACTAGTGCCGTGGGGACCCAGTACTTC	CASRRTSAVGTQYF
TRBV2	TRBJ1-1	-	-	TGTGCCAGCAGTGTAGAGGGGAACACTGAAGCTTTCTTT	CASSVEGNTEAFF
TRBV2	TRBJ1-2	-	-	TGTGCCAGCAGCCCAGGGCCAAACTATGGCTACACCTTC	CASSPGPNYGYTF
TRBV11-3	TRBJ2-3	-	TRBD2	TGTGCCAGCAGCTTAAACGGGGGGGGAACAGATACGCAGTATTTT	CASSLNGGGTDTQYF
TRBV4-1	TRBJ2-5	-	TRBD1	TGCGCCAGCAGCCAAGATGGACAGGGAGGGACCCAGTACTTC	CASSQDGQGGTQYF
TRBV7-9	TRBJ2-7	-	-	TGTGCCAGCAGCTCAAGGAGCTCCTACGAGCAGTACTTC	CASSSRSSYEQYF
TRBV18	TRBJ1-2	-	TRBD1	TGTGCCAGCTCACCACCCGGACAGGGGAATAATGGCTACACCTTC	CASSPPGQGNNGYTF
TRBV11-3	TRBJ1-1	few	-	TGTGCCAGCAGCTTCGACAGGATAAATGAAGCTTTCTTT	CASSFDRINEAFF
TRBV5-1	TRBJ1-1	-	-	TGCGCCAGCAGCGTGGGACTTCGGAACACTGAAGCTTTCTTT	CASSVGLRNTEAFF
TRBV4-2	TRBJ1-5	-	TRBD1	TGTGCCAGCAGTCCAGGGGGCGGGCAGCCCCAGCATTTT	CASSPGGGQPQHF
TRBV11-2	TRBJ2-7	-	TRBD1	TGTGCCAGCAGCTCCCGGGACAGCCCATTTATGTTTGAGCAGTACTTC	CASSSRDSPFMFEQYF
TRBV7-9	TRBJ2-5	once	TRBD1	TGTGCCAGCAGCAGTACAGGGGGCGCCAAGGGGGAGACCCAGTACTTC	CASSSTGGAKGETQYF
TRBV12-3/TRBV12-4	TRBJ2-1	-	TRBD2	TGTGCCAGCAGTTTGGGGGGGATCGTGCAGTTCTTC	CASSLGGIVQFF
TRBV30	TRBJ1-4	many	TRBD1	TGTGCCTGGTCCTCCAGGGGGGCAAGTCCTGGTGAAAAACTGTTTTTT	CAWSSRGASPGEKLFF